This T cell receptor (beta chain) was sequenced for a study of cytomegalovirus exposure and HLA in healthy donors (TCRdb year 2017). Turning to the overall study: An earlier analysis of approximately 640 of the donors reported more than 250 Gb of sequence data and more than 90 million unique TCR beta sequences from 150 million to 200 million T cells. Roughly 290 gigabases of sequencing data and around 80 million unique TCR sequences made up an early release that covered roughly 670 HLA-typed donors. Of the roughly 400 genotyped donors, 65% to 90% fell in the genetic ancestry cluster associated with self-reported Caucasian donors. The study aimed to test whether signatures of past pathogen exposure could be identified by cataloging public T cell receptors. The study used immunosequencing to profile the T cell repertoires of approximately 650 subjects and linked those repertoires to cytomegalovirus serostatus. Along with the roughly 700-subject first cohort, a separate validation cohort of 120 different subjects was used. The study combined high-throughput TCR immunosequencing, statistical association of individual TCRs with disease status, and machine learning to predict cytomegalovirus infection status. A later analysis re-analyzed previously published TCR beta repertoires from 500 to 700 donors and added high-resolution HLA genotyping to study TCR occurrence patterns. Rather than drawing on any new phenotypic data, the later analysis identified candidate immune exposures from TCR beta sequences and the way those sequences occurred across donors. To decide whether each TCR beta V gene segment behaved as functional or pseudogenic, an earlier analysis of some 600 of the donors relied on high-throughput TCR beta sequencing. Donor age, sex, ethnicity and CMV serostatus were collected together with the repertoire data. In a later genetic analysis, genome-wide SNP genotypes for about three fifths of the roughly 670 donors were used, and that subset was treated as a discovery cohort. Every repertoire in the discovery cohort had been generated on one and the same sequencing platform. Both class I and class II loci were covered by HLA typing, at four-digit resolution. The number of typed donors differed by locus: about 620-640 for A, B, C, DRB1 and DQB1; some 500 for DQA1; approximately 610 for DPA1; and around 490 for DPB1. A few DR-DQ haplotypes were treated as single units for association and clustering because of strong linkage in the cohort. Among about 410 genotyped donors of the cohort, an average of roughly 230,000 unique TCR beta nucleotide sequences was sequenced per donor, of which 15% to 20% were non-productive. Study-level results and caveats: A further reported finding was that TCR beta sequences accurately predicted the HLA-A and HLA-B alleles for most subjects in the first cohort. Sequencing depth was assumed to be roughly uniform across donors in the presence/absence analyses, though that assumption may not hold. It was suggested by the authors that the approach could potentially be generalized to other disease states and immunological phenotypes. In a later genetic analysis, fewer N-insertions in productive TCRs were reported among donors in an Asian-associated ancestry cluster than the roughly 710-donor mean. Most TCR sequences were seen in very few donors, while some public TCRs were found in many individuals. In a later analysis, HLA-associated TCR beta chains were found to be more clonally expanded and to have lower generation probabilities than equally common non-associated chains. A total of 150 to 200 TCR beta chains were listed by the study as associated with cytomegalovirus. A later analysis associated around 16,000 TCR beta sequences with specific HLA alleles at a false discovery rate of 0.05. Linkage disequilibrium might explain the correlated functional status among segregating V segments, but an unknown experimental factor could not be excluded. Immune exposure information for the cohort was limited to CMV serostatus. When HLA alleles, especially DR and DQ, strongly co-occurred, TCR associations were difficult to assign to individual alleles. In an earlier analysis of under 600 of the donors, most TCR beta V segments were observed in productive rearrangements about 90% or about 30% of the time, broadly matching IMGT annotations. A later analysis found that most CMV-associated TCR beta chains appeared HLA-restricted, with HLA associations seemingly driven largely by CMV exposure. A later analysis reported that several top co-occurrence clusters appeared linked to parvovirus B19, influenza, CMV and Epstein-Barr virus. A cluster of highly shared sequence variants was judged likely to represent a technical artifact of the sequencing pipeline. A later genetic analysis associated a missense DCLRE1C variant with V-gene and J-gene trimming of TCR beta chains, and an independent cohort replicated the association. Only TCR beta chains were sequenced in this cohort, and the absence of alpha or paired-chain data limited detectable features. Because some donors lacked HLA typing at each locus, the association tests relied only on the typed subset. Seventeen rarely observed V segments, including chromosome 9 orphons, were excluded from the earlier analysis of just under 600 of the donors because counts were too low. A few of the identified cytomegalovirus-associated TCR beta chains were confirmed in vitro to be specific for cytomegalovirus antigens. The classifier was reported to diagnose cytomegalovirus status with high specificity and sensitivity in both the original and validation cohorts. Because the 87-base-pair reads could not distinguish some IMGT-functional V segments, including TRBV6-2 and TRBV6-3, those segments were excluded. In a later analysis, the rate of TCR association differed among HLA loci, with DRB1 alleles having the most associated TCRs and HLA-C alleles having the fewest.

The table lists this clone with a count of one. Which antigen it targets is not known. Base qualities are missing; no much larger clone stands one base away. At the junction V is shortened by 8 bases and J by 3 bases, with 13 bases in between. Based on the germline V gene, the CDR1 and CDR2 sequences are MNHEY and SVGAGI. The CDR3 contains 13 residues, cysteine and phenylalanine counted. Left in the record is the CDR3 DNA by itself, 39 bases read in frame from the first base. Receptor libraries were prepared by the immunoSEQ multiplex PCR assay. For the multiplex PCR, a mixture combining 60 forward primers for TCR Vbeta segments and 13 reverse primers for TCR Jbeta segments was used. Amplification of the CDR3 region of rearranged TCR beta genes was performed with a multiplex PCR assay on genomic DNA. Amplified TCR beta libraries were sequenced as 87-base-pair reads on the Illumina HiSeq System. In the authors' own workflow: Across the 640 or so repertoires, a later analysis counted 80 million or so unique TCR beta chains, approximately 12 million of which were shared by at least two donors. To remove PCR and sequencing errors, raw reads were error-corrected and collapsed into unique sequences using a nearest-neighbor algorithm that merged closely related sequences. CDR3 sequences were aligned to IMGT reference sequences to assign V, D and J gene segments. For a sequence to be retained, a match of at least six nucleotides was required to both a V gene segment and a J gene segment. A rearrangement counted as productive if the CDR3 had no stop codons and remained in frame with V and J, and every other rearrangement counted as non-productive. Following IMGT convention, CDR3 was defined as the stretch from the second conserved V-encoded cysteine up to the conserved J-encoded phenylalanine. Sequences without an unambiguous match to a single V gene segment were excluded from the earlier analysis of several hundred of the donors. In an earlier analysis of about 590 of the donors, a V segment was called functional when productive rearrangements were above 56.7%, and segregating when the standard deviation between donors exceeded 5%. To diagnose cytomegalovirus status from the catalog of TCR beta chain sequences, a statistical classification framework was built. A later analysis assigned V and J genes by comparing TCR nucleotide sequences with IMGT/GENE-DB human TR gene sequences. Using the TCRdist pipeline, a later analysis assigned CDR3 sequences along with most-parsimonious VDJ recombination scenarios. In a later analysis, every TCR beta chain was defined by the combination of its CDR3 amino acid sequence and its V-gene family, and reads without a unique V-gene family were dropped. To address suspected cross-contamination and a sequencing artifact, a later analysis removed 450 to 700 highly shared, low-generation-probability nucleotide sequences. In a later analysis, a clonal expansion index was calculated for each public chain from normalized within-repertoire ranks of inferred template counts. In a later analysis, generation probabilities were computed with a VDJ recombination model fitted to out-of-frame rearrangements, and the resulting probabilities were checked against IGoR. A later analysis scored TCR-TCR, TCR-HLA and TCR-CMV co-occurrence with hypergeometric tests, applying a repertoire-size bias correction to TCR pairs. In a later analysis, false discovery rates were estimated by permuting HLA or CMV assignments 20 times. In a later analysis, co-occurring TCRs were grouped using DBSCAN, with TCRdist sequence similarity added in when clustering inside HLA-allele-positive subsets. Co-occurrence clustering excluded repertoires with fewer than 30,000 or more than 120,000 public chains, plus five with anomalous nucleotide sharing. Sourced from immuneACCESS, this table was stored by TCRdb with only in-frame sequences that have V and J called. A share of the clones is absent; for the studies checked, an unresolved V gene accounts for under half, and the remainder has no known explanation. The V and J calls and clone size come from that table; D and trimming were worked out from the DNA. This sample lists about 160,000 clones; 70% to 80% were detected once. Less than 2.5% of the sample belongs to the ten largest clones.

The cohort was made up of several hundred healthy bone marrow donors. All cohort members were sampled while nominally healthy, although unrecorded immune exposures were likely present. The donor tested CMV seropositive and was one of the 289 seropositive cohort members. A peripheral blood sample was collected from each donor, and TCR beta sequencing was performed on peripheral blood mononuclear cells. Genomic DNA extraction from the blood cell samples was performed with the Qiagen DNeasy Blood Extraction Kit. This chain joins TRBV6-5 to TRBJ1-2, with no D gene named confidently. Sequencing input: PBMCs. This receptor was taken from a man aged 50-60 years in good health and CMV-seropositive. The DNA reads as follows: TGTGCCAGCGGACCCGGGGTTTACTATGGCTACACCTTC. It translates as CASGPGVYYGYTF.